What follows describes a single TCR beta chain. Some clones are missing from TCRdb's copy, which holds only in-frame ones; the method was immunoSEQ multiplex PCR. The sample yields 100,000 to 150,000 clones, 70% to 90% seen once. This entry is derived from a study of blood T cell repertoires in COVID-19. Trimming left V 5 bases short and J 6 bases short, with 23 bases between. Germline V gene data show CDR1 as SGDLS and CDR2 as YYNGEE. This CDR3 has 16 amino acids. The V and J genes are TRBV9 and TRBJ1-2; maybe TRBD1 (5 bases). Material for sequencing was peripheral blood. This receptor was identified in a man in his 60s with acute or convalescent COVID-19. CDR3 nucleotides: TGTGCCAGCAGTCAGAGTACCAGTAGGGGTGGGAATGGCTACACCTTC. This translates into CASSQSTSRGGNGYTF.